The T cell receptor beta chain under discussion was sequenced for a study of CD8+CD57+ T cells in acquired aplastic anemia. Background on the study: Sorted CD4+ and CD8+ cells gave a mean 3.2 ug DNA, range roughly 0.18 to 30 ug.

This CDR3 comprises 13 residues. CDR1 is SGHTA, CDR2 FQGTGA, per germline. The patients chosen for sequencing had shown expansion of CD8+CD57+ cells (detected by flow cytometry). There was no therapy given to any patient before the blood sampling took place. Concerning this clonotype itself: Its antigen is still unknown. One end of the junction does not line up with germline, which may come from a read error.

According to the study, genomic DNA was the template for TCR beta VDJ and CDR3 profiling. From the reads, TCRdb called clonotypes with MiXCR, one entry per CDR3 protein. The sample contains approximately 260,000 distinct CDR3 sequences, 70% to 85% of which appear only once. Findings of the study overall: Significance was not reached for CD8+ Simpson's diversity between patients and controls. Between patients and controls, 25 to 30 CD8+ CDR3 sequences were found in common.

The TCR was taken from a human donor with aplastic anemia. Specimen: sorted CD4+, CD8+, or CD8+CD57+ T cells (not recorded which) from PBMCs. This chain connects TRBV7-3 to TRBJ1-2; D is undetermined. The CDR3 is CASSLGLRNGELF. CDR3 nucleotide sequence: TGTGCCAGCAGCTTAGGACTACGGAACGGGGAGCTGTTC.